Given below is one T cell receptor (beta chain) in context. This clonotype was counted ten times or more. Its specific antigen is unknown. Base qualities are not provided; no much larger clone lies one nucleotide away. The libraries included unique molecular identifier barcodes, and the barcodes were used to quantify clonotypes. Qiagen AllPrep DNA/RNA Micro kits were used to isolate total RNA, and an Agilent TapeStation was used to check RNA quality. TCR beta libraries were built by 5' RACE: cDNA synthesis followed by two PCR steps using TCR beta constant-region gene-specific primers. TCR beta libraries were sequenced on an Illumina MiSeq platform. The authors' pipeline ran thus. MIGEC, MiXCR and VDJtools were used to process the reads. To get a clonotype's frequency, the unique molecular identifiers belonging to that clonotype were divided by all unique molecular identifiers in the sample. Nonfunctional TRBV genes classified in IMGT as pseudogenes or open reading frames, such as TRBV1, TRBV12-1 and TRBV21, were excluded. The public sequencing data were trimmed at Q25 with fastp and processed into clonotypes with MiXCR by TCRdb, which kept only in-frame beta chains. When rows share a CDR3 protein, they turn into one entry using the most common DNA and genes. The V and J calls and clone size are TCRdb's, not the authors'. This sample gives approximately 20,000 distinct CDR3 sequences in total; 2.6% of them show up just once. The ten largest clones take up over 25% of the sample.

This specimen comes from a study of beta chain bispecific antibodies for T cell cancers (dated by TCRdb to about 2021). The study in broad terms: Healthy donor T cells were cocultured with T cell leukemia lines and bispecific antibodies, and TRBV sequencing of the surviving cells was then used to measure how much each TRBV family was depleted. Jurkat cells expressed surface TRBV12 (TRBV12-3), and HPB-ALL cells expressed surface TRBV5-5. What the work shows at the level of the full study, not this receptor alone: Cross-reactivity of the anti-TRBV5-5 antibody with TRBV5-6 was attributed to high sequence similarity between the two genes. Each sequenced sample mixed leukemia cell line cells with normal T cells, and most targeted TRBV signal came from the leukemia cells rather than normal T cells.

V gives up 1 base and J gives up 4 bases, and the segment between their germline ends measures 22 bases. The CDR3 sequence holds 18 residues, the cysteine and phenylalanine included. Only the CDR3 part of the read is kept: 54 bases, read in frame from the first base. The germline V gene encodes CDR1 LGHDT and CDR2 YNNKEL (reference sequence). T cells were expanded from blood mononuclear cells for about 3 days with either the anti-CD3 antibody OKT3 or CD3/CD28 Dynabeads. The culture conditions for expanded T cells were RPMI 1640 plus 10% fetal bovine serum, recombinant human IL-2 (about 100 IU/ml) and IL-7 (5 ng/ml). Each coculture mixed roughly 50,000 target cells and roughly 50,000 normal T cells with bispecific antibody in roughly 100 ul and was incubated at 37 degrees C for 15 to 20 hours. Each bispecific antibody was composed of two single-chain variable fragments, which were expressed in a single-chain diabody format with a His tag. Effector T cells were obtained from healthy human donors, and peripheral blood mononuclear cells were isolated from leukapheresis samples by Ficoll density gradient centrifugation.

This TCR was recovered from a human donor in good health. Some clones in this sample may be carry-over from other donors' samples. The sequencing sample was made of healthy donor T cells cultured with leukemia cells. The sequence is built from TRBV3-1 and TRBJ2-5, with the D gene possibly TRBD1 or TRBD2, each one fitting 5 bases. CDR3 sequence: CASSQVRGLGEPRETQYF. In nucleotide form, the sequence is TGTGCCAGCAGCCAAGTGAGGGGTCTGGGGGAGCCAAGAGAGACCCAGTACTTC.